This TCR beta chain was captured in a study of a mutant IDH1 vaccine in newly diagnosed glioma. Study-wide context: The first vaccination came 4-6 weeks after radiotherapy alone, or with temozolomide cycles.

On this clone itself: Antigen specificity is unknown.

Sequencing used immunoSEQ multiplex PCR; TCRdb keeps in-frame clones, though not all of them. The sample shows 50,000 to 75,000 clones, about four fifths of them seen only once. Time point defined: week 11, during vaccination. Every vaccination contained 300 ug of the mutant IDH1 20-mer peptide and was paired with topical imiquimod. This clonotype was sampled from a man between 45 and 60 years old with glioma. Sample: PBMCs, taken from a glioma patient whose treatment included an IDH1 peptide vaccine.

The DNA for the CDR3 is TGTGCCAGCTCAAAAGTTGATCAGCCCCAGCATTTT. It translates to CASSKVDQPQHF. This chain links TRBV18 with TRBJ1-5; no definite D call. The CDR3 is 12 amino acids. The germline CDR1 and CDR2 sequences are KGHSH and LQKENI. V lost 5 bases and J lost 5, with 7 bases in between.